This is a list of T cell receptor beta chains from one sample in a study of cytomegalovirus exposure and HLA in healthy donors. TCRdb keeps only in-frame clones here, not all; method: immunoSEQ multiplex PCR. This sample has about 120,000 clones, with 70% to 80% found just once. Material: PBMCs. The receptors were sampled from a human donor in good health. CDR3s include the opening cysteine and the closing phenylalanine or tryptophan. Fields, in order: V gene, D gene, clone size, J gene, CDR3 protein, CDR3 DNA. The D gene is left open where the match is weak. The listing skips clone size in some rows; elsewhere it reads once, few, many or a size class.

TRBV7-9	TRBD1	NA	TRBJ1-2	CASSSDRGRGGYTF	TGTGCCAGCAGCTCGGACAGGGGGCGAGGTGGCTACACCTTC
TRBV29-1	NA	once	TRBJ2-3	CSAQPGLRTDTQYF	TGCAGTGCACAACCAGGTCTACGCACAGATACGCAGTATTTT
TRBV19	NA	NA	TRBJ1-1	CASSITATNTEAFF	TGTGCCAGTAGTATAACAGCCACGAACACTGAAGCTTTCTTT
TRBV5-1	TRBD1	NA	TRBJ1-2	CASSRTGGYGYTF	TGCGCCAGCAGCCGGACAGGGGGCTATGGCTACACCTTC
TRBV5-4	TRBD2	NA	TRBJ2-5	CASSSVEGLAVETQYF	TGTGCCAGCAGCTCCGTGGAGGGACTAGCGGTAGAGACCCAGTACTTC
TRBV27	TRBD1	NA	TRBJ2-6	CASSSQGAGANVLTF	TGTGCCAGCAGTTCACAGGGGGCTGGGGCCAACGTCCTGACTTTC
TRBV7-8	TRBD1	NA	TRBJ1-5	CASSLRQTGTGPNQPQHF	TGTGCCAGCAGCTTAAGGCAGACAGGGACCGGCCCCAATCAGCCCCAGCATTTT
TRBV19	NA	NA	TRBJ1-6	CASSILPFGVSYSPLHF	TGTGCCAGTAGTATCCTACCTTTCGGGGTTTCATATTCACCCCTCCACTTT
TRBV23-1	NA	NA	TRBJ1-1	CASSQSRDTEAFF	TGCGCCAGCAGTCAAAGCCGGGACACTGAAGCTTTCTTT
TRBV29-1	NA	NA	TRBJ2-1	CSVEEFHRHSYNEQFF	TGCAGCGTTGAAGAATTTCACAGGCATTCCTACAATGAGCAGTTCTTC
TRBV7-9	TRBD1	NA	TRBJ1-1	CASSPRQGDNTEAFF	TGTGCCAGCAGCCCCCGACAGGGAGATAACACTGAAGCTTTCTTT
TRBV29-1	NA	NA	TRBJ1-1	CSVAGSWNTEAFF	TGCAGCGTTGCAGGGTCCTGGAACACTGAAGCTTTCTTT
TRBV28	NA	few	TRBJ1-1	CASRPLIGGGNTEAFF	TGTGCCAGCAGACCCTTAATCGGTGGCGGGAACACTGAAGCTTTCTTT
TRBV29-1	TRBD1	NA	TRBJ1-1	CSVGQGDAEAFF	TGCAGCGTTGGGCAGGGGGATGCTGAAGCTTTCTTT
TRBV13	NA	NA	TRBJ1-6	CASSLGRGNSPLHF	TGTGCCAGCAGCTTAGGGAGGGGGAATTCACCCCTCCACTTT
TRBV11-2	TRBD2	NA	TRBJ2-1	CASSLGLAGFNEQFF	TGTGCCAGCAGCTTAGGACTAGCGGGGTTTAATGAGCAGTTCTTC
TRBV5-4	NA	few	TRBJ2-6	CASSWGLTGANVLTF	TGTGCCAGCAGCTGGGGGCTTACTGGGGCCAACGTCCTGACTTTC
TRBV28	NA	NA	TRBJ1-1	CASSRIYTEAFF	TGTGCCAGCAGCAGGATATACACTGAAGCTTTCTTT
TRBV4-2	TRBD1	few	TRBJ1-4	CASSQAGQPPKKLFF	TGTGCCAGCAGCCAAGCGGGACAGCCCCCCAAAAAACTGTTTTTT
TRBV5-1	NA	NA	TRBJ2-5	CASSFKGEETQYF	TGCGCCAGCAGCTTCAAGGGGGAAGAGACCCAGTACTTC
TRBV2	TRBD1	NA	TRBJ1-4	CASRYGTGTLTNEKLFF	TGTGCCAGCAGATACGGGACAGGGACCCTAACTAATGAAAAACTGTTTTTT
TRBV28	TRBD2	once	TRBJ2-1	CASRTLAGIVGEQFF	TGTGCCAGCAGGACACTAGCGGGAATTGTAGGTGAGCAGTTCTTC
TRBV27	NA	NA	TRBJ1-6	CASSVRTYNSPLHF	TGTGCCAGCAGTGTAAGGACTTATAATTCACCCCTCCACTTT
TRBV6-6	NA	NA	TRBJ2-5	CASSYSSLYSQETQYF	TGTGCCAGCAGTTACTCGAGTCTGTATTCCCAAGAGACCCAGTACTTC
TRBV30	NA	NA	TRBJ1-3	CAWSFGSWTATSGNTIYF	TGTGCCTGGAGTTTTGGGTCGTGGACAGCCACCTCTGGAAACACCATATATTTT
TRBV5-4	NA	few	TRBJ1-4	CASSLGIGEKLFF	TGTGCCAGCAGCTTGGGCATCGGTGAAAAACTGTTTTTT
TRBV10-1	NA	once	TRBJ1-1	CASRDPGLLRNTEAFF	TGCGCCAGCAGGGACCCGGGACTCCTAAGGAACACTGAAGCTTTCTTT
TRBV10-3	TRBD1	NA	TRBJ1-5	CAISEGQGGARSNQPQHF	TGTGCCATCAGTGAGGGACAGGGAGGGGCCCGTAGCAATCAGCCCCAGCATTTT
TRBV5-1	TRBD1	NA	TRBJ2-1	CASSQGTGRQANEQFF	TGCGCCAGCAGCCAGGGGACAGGGAGGCAGGCTAATGAGCAGTTCTTC